This entry lists 3 T cell receptor beta chains sequenced from one sample in a study of early T cells in non-severe SARS-CoV-2 infection. TCRdb re-called the 5' RACE reads with MiXCR, one entry per CDR3 protein. The data contain over 55,000 distinct CDR3 sequences, roughly 10% of them seen just once; the ten biggest clones take up around 8.6%. Sequenced sample: whole blood. Receptor source: an adult who was a healthcare worker with PCR-confirmed SARS-CoV-2 infection or an uninfected control (not recorded which).

This clonotype showed up many times. The chain joins TRBV5-1 to TRBJ2-1; 9 positions match TRBD2. Germline CDR1 reads SGHRS; CDR2 reads YFSETQ. After removal of 1 base from V and 2 bases from J, the junction contained 4 bases not matched to a gene. The CDR3 extends over 16 amino acids. The CDR3 nucleotides are TGCGCCAGCAGCTTGTTAGCGGGAGTCACCTACAATGAGCAGTTCTTC. Protein sequence: CASSLLAGVTYNEQFF.

Only a few counts were recorded for this clonotype. CDR3: CASRKGQGYEQYF. In nucleotides, the CDR3 is TGTGCAAGTCGCAAGGGACAGGGGTACGAGCAGTACTTC. The chain has TRBV12-2 and TRBJ2-7; the D call TRBD1 from the table was never checked on the DNA. TRBV12-2 is designated a pseudogene. This CDR3 is built from 13 residues.

In this sample, this clonotype turned up a few times. This rearrangement joins TRBV7-8 to TRBJ2-1; D may be TRBD1 or TRBD2 (5 bases each). The CDR3 loop spans 15 amino acids. CDR1 is SGHVS and CDR2 is FQNEAQ in the germline V gene. Trimming removed 1 base from V and 1 base from J, with 8 bases in between. CDR3: CASSLVGGSYNEQFF. CDR3 in DNA: TGTGCCAGCAGCTTAGTTGGGGGTTCCTACAATGAGCAGTTCTTC.